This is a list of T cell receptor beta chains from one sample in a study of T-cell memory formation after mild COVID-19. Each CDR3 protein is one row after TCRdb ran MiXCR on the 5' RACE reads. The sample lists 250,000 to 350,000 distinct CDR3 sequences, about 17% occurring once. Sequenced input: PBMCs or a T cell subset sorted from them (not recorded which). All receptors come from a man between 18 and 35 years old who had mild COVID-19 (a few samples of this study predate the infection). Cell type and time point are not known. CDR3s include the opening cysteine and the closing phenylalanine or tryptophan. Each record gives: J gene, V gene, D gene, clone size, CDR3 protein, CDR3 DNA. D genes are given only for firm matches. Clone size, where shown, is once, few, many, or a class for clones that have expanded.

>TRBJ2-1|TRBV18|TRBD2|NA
CASSPPTYGGGSEQFF
TGTGCCAGCTCACCGCCGACATACGGGGGGGGTAGTGAGCAGTTCTTC
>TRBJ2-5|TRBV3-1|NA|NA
CASSPALGALETQYF
TGTGCCAGCAGCCCCGCGCTCGGGGCCCTAGAGACCCAGTACTTC
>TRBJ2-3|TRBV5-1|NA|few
CASSLTLAQVDTQYF
TGCGCCAGCAGCTTGACCTTAGCCCAGGTCGATACGCAGTATTTT
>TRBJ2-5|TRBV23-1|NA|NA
CASKDTSPNQETQYF
TGCGCCAGCAAAGATACTAGCCCTAACCAAGAGACCCAGTACTTC
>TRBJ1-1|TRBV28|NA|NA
CASESQGTNTEAFF
TGTGCCAGCGAGTCTCAGGGTACGAACACTGAAGCTTTCTTT
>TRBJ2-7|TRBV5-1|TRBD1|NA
CASSLAGQGIYEQYF
TGCGCCAGCAGCTTGGCGGGACAGGGGATCTACGAGCAGTACTTC
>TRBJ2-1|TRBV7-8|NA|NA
CASILSGGSYNEQFF
TGTGCCAGCATCTTATCTGGGGGCTCCTACAATGAGCAGTTCTTC
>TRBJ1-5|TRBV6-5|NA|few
CASSYSITGNQPQHF
TGTGCCAGCAGTTACTCGATAACAGGGAATCAGCCCCAGCATTTT
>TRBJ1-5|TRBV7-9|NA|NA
CASSLGTLNQPQHF
TGTGCCAGCAGCCTGGGGACTTTGAATCAGCCCCAGCATTTT
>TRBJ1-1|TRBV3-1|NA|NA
CASSQSEQNTEAFF
TGTGCCAGCAGCCAATCGGAGCAGAACACTGAAGCTTTCTTT
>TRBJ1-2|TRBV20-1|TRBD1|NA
CSARPTGAYGYTF
TGCAGTGCTAGACCGACAGGGGCTTATGGCTACACCTTC
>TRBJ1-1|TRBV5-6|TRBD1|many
CASSYGTGLNTEAFF
TGTGCCAGCAGCTACGGGACAGGGCTGAACACTGAAGCTTTCTTT
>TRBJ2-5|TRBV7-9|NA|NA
CASRGTEIQETQYF
TGTGCCAGCCGCGGGACGGAGATACAAGAGACCCAGTACTTC
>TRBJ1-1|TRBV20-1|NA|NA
CSAKAIHTEAFF
TGCAGTGCTAAGGCCATCCACACTGAAGCTTTCTTT
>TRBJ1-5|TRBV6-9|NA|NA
CASSLSGPQGNQPQHF
TGTGCCAGCAGTTTGTCAGGGCCTCAGGGCAATCAGCCCCAGCATTTT
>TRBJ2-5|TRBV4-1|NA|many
CASSQEVTGRQETQYF
TGCGCCAGCAGCCAGGAAGTGACAGGACGACAAGAGACCCAGTACTTC
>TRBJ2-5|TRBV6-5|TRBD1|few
CASSSPGQGETQYF
TGTGCCAGCAGTAGCCCGGGACAGGGAGAGACCCAGTACTTC
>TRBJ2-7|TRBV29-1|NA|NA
CSVQGSGYEQYF
TGCAGCGTCCAGGGTAGCGGCTACGAGCAGTACTTC
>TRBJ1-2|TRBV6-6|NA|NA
CASSYSTDAANYGYTF
TGTGCCAGCAGTTACTCGACTGATGCAGCTAACTATGGCTACACCTTC
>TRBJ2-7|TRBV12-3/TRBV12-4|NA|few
CASRPTGHEQYF
TGTGCCAGCAGACCGACAGGACACGAGCAGTACTTC
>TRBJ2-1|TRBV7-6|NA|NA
CASSSSHNEQFF
TGTGCCAGCAGCTCCAGTCACAATGAGCAGTTCTTC
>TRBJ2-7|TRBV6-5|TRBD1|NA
CASSSPGQGMNEQYF
TGTGCCAGCAGTTCACCGGGACAGGGGATGAACGAGCAGTACTTC
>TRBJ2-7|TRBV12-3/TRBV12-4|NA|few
CASSPTGTLDSYEQYF
TGTGCCAGCAGTCCGACCGGGACTCTTGACTCCTACGAGCAGTACTTC
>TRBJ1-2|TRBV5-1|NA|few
CASSLESESYGYTF
TGCGCCAGCAGCTTGGAATCAGAGTCCTATGGCTACACCTTC
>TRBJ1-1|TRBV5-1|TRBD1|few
CASSLVGQGANTEAFF
TGCGCCAGCAGCTTGGTGGGACAGGGGGCAAACACTGAAGCTTTCTTT
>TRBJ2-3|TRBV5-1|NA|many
CASSLGPGDTQYF
TGCGCCAGCAGCTTGGGACCAGGAGATACGCAGTATTTT